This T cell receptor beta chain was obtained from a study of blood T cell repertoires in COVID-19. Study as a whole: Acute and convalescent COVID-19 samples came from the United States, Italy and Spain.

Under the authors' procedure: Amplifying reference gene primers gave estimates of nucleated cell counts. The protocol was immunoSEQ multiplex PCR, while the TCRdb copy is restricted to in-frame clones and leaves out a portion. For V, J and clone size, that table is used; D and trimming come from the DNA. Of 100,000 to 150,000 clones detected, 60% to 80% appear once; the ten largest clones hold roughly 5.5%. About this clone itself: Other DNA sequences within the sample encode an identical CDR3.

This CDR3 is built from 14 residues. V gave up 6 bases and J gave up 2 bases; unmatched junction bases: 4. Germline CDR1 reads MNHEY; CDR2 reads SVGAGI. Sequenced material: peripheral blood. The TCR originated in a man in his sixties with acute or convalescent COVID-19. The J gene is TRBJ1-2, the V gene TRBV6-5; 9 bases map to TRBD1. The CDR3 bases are TGTGCCAGCAGCAGGGACAGGGAAAACTATGGCTACACCTTC. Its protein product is CASSRDRENYGYTF.